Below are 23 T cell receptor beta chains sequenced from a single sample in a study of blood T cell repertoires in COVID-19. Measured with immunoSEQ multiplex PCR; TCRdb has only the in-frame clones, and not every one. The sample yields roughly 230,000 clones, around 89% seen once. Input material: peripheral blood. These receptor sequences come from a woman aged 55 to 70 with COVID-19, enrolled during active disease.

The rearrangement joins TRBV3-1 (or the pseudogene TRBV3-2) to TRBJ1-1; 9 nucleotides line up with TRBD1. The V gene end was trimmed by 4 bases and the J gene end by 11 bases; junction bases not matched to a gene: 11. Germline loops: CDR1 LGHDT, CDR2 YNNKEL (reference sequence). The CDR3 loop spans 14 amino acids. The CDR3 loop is CASSPRDRVPGAFF. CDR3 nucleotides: TGTGCCAGCAGCCCCCGGGACAGGGTCCCGGGGGCTTTCTTT.

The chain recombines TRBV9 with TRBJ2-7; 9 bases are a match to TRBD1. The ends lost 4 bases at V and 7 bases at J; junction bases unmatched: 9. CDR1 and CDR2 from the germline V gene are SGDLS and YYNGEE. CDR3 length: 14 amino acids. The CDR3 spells CASSSRGQGEEQYF. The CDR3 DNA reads TGTGCCAGCAGCTCTCGGGGACAGGGCGAAGAGCAGTACTTC. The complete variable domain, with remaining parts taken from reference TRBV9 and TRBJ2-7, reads DSGVTQTPKHLITATGQRVTLRCSPRSGDLSVYWYQQSLDQGLQFLIQYYNGEERAKGNILERFSAQQFPDLHSELNLSSLELGDSALYFCASSSRGQGEEQYFGPGTRLTVT.

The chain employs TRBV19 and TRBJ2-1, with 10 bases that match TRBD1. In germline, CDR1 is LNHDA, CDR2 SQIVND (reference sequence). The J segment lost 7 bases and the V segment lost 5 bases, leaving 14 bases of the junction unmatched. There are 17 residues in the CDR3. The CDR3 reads CASSPHPGQGRENEQFF. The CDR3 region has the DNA TGTGCCAGTAGTCCACACCCGGGACAGGGGAGGGAGAATGAGCAGTTCTTC.

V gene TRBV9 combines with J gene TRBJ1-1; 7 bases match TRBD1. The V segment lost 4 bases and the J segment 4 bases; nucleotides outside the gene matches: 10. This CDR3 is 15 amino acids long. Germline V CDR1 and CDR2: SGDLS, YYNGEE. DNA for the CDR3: TGTGCCAGCAGCCCGCGACAGGGTGGAAGCACTGAAGCTTTCTTT. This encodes CASSPRQGGSTEAFF. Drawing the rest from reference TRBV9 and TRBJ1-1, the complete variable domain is DSGVTQTPKHLITATGQRVTLRCSPRSGDLSVYWYQQSLDQGLQFLIQYYNGEERAKGNILERFSAQQFPDLHSELNLSSLELGDSALYFCASSPRQGGSTEAFFGQGTRLTVV.

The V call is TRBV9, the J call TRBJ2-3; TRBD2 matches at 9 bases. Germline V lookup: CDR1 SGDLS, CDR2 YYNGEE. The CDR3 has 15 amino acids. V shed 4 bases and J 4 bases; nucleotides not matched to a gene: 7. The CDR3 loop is CASSRRGGAADTQYF. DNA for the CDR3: TGTGCCAGCAGCAGACGCGGGGGGGCGGCAGATACGCAGTATTTT.

CDR3 bases: TGTGCCAGCAGCCCCCGGGGAGGGGCTTTATGGGTAGCTTTCTTT. It translates to CASSPRGGALWVAFF. The chain recombines TRBV5-5 with TRBJ1-1; D is possibly TRBD1 (5 bases). Germline CDR1 SGHKS, CDR2 YYEKEE (reference sequence). Trimming stripped 4 bases from V and 10 bases from J, with 23 bases between. CDR3 length equals 15 residues. Supplemented by reference TRBV5-5 and TRBJ1-1, the full variable domain reads DAGVTQSPTHLIKTRGQQVTLRCSPISGHKSVSWYQQVLGQGPQFIFQYYEKEERGRGNFPDRFSARQFPNYSSELNVNALLLGDSALYLCASSPRGGALWVAFFGQGTRLTVV.

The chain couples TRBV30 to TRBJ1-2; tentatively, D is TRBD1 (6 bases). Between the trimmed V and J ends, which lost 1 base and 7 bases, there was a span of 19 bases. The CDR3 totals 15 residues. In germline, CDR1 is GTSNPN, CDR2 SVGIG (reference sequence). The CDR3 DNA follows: TGTGCCTGGAGTGATTCCGGACAGCCCATGGGTGGCTACACCTTC. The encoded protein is CAWSDSGQPMGGYTF. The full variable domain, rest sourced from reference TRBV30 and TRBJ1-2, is SQTIHQWPATLVQPVGSPLSLECTVEGTSNPNLYWYRQAAGRGLQLLFYSVGIGQISSEVPQNLSASRPQDRQFILSSKKLLLSDSGFYLCAWSDSGQPMGGYTFGSGTRLTVV.

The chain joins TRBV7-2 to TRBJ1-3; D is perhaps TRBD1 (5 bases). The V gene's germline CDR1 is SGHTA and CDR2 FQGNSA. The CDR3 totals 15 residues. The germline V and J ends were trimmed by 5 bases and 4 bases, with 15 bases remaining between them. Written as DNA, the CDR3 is TGTGCCAGCAGCGCCTCGCCCGGGGGGGGAAACACCATATATTTT. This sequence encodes CASSASPGGGNTIYF.

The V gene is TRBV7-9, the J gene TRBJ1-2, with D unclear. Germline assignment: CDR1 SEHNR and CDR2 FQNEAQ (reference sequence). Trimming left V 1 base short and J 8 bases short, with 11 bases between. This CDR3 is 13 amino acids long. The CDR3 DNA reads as TGTGCCAGCAGCTTAGATCGAGGTCGAGGCTACACCTTC. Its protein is CASSLDRGRGYTF.

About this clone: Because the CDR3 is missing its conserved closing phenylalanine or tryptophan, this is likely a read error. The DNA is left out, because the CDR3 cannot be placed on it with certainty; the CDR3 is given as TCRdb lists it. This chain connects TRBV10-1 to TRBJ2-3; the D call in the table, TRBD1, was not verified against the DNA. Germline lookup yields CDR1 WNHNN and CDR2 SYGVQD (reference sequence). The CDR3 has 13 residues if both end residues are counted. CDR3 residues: CASSELDGQGAFS.

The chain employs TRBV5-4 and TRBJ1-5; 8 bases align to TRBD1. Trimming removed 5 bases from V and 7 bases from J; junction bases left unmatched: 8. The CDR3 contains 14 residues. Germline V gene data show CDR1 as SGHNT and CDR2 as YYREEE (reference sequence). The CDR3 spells CASSLDRVDQPQHF. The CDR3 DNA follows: TGTGCCAGCAGTCTGGACAGGGTTGACCAGCCCCAGCATTTT. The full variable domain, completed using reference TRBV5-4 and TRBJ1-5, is ETGVTQSPTHLIKTRGQQVTLRCSSQSGHNTVSWYQQALGQGPQFIFQYYREEENGRGNFPPRFSGLQFPNYSSELNVNALELDDSALYLCASSLDRVDQPQHFGDGTRLSIL.

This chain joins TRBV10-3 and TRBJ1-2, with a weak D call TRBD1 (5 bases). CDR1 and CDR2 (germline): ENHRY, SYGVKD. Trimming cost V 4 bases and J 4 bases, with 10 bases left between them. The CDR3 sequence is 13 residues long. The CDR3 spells CAISVQGIYGYTF. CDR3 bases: TGTGCCATCAGTGTTCAGGGCATCTATGGCTACACCTTC.

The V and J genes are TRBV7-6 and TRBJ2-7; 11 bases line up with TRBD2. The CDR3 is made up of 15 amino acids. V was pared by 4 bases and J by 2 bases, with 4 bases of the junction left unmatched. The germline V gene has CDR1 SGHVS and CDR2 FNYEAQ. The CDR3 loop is CASSSTSGGAYEQYF. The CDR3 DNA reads TGTGCCAGCAGCTCCACTAGCGGGGGAGCCTACGAGCAGTACTTC. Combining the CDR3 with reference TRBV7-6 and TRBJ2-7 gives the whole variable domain GAGVSQSPRYKVTKRGQDVALRCDPISGHVSLYWYRQALGQGPEFLTYFNYEAQQDKSGLPNDRFSAERPEGSISTLTIQRTEQRDSAMYRCASSSTSGGAYEQYFGPGTRLTVT.

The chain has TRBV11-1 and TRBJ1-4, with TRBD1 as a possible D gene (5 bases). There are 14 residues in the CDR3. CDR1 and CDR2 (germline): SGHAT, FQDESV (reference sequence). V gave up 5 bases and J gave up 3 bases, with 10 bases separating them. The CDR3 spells CASSRTRSNEKLFF. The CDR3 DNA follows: TGTGCCAGCAGCCGGACAAGATCTAATGAAAAACTGTTTTTT.

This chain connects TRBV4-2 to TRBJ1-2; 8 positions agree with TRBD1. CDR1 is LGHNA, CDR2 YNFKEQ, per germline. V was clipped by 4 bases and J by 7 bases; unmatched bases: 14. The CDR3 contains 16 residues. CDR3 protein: CASSLASDRGFSGYTF. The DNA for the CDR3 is TGTGCCAGCAGCCTTGCCTCCGACAGGGGTTTTAGTGGCTACACCTTC.

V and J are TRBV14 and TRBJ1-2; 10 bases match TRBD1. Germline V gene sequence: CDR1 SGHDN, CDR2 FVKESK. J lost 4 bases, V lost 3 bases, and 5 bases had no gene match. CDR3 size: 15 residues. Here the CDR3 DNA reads TGTGCCAGCAGCCACAGGACAGGGGGTCCCTATGGCTACACCTTC. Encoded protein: CASSHRTGGPYGYTF.

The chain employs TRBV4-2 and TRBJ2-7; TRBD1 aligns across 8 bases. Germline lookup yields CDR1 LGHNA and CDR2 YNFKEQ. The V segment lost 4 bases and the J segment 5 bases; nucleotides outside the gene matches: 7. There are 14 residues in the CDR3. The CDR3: CASSLAPDRDEQYF. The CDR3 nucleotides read TGTGCCAGCAGCCTCGCTCCGGACAGGGACGAGCAGTACTTC.

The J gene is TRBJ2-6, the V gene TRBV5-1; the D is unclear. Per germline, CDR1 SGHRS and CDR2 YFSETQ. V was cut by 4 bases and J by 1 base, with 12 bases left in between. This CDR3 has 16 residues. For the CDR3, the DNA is TGCGCCAGCAGCATCACGGTCGGGTCTGGGGCCAACGTCCTGACTTTC. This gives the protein CASSITVGSGANVLTF.

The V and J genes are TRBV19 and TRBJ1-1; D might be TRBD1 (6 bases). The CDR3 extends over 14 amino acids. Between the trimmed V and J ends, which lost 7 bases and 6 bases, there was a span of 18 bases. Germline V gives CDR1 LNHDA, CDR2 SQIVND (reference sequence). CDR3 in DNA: TGTGCCAGTAAAGATGGACAGCCGGGTCCTGAAGCTTTCTTT. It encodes CASKDGQPGPEAFF.

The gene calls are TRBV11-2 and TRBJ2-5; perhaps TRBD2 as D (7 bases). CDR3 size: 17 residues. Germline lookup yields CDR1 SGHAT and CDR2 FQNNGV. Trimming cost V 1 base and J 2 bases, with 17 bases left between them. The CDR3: CASSLGGGKRGQETQYF. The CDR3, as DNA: TGTGCCAGCAGCTTAGGCGGGGGCAAGCGGGGACAAGAGACCCAGTACTTC.

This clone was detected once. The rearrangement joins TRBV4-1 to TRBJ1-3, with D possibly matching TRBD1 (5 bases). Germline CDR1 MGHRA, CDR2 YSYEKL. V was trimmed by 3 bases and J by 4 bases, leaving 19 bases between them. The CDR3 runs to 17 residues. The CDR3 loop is CASSQHTQGEVGNTIYF. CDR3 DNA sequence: TGCGCCAGCAGCCAGCATACTCAGGGCGAGGTGGGAAACACCATATATTTT.

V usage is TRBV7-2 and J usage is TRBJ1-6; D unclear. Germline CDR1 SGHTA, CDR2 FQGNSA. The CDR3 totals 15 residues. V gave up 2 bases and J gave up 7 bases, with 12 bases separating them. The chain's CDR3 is CASSLQPPGNSPLHF. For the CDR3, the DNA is TGTGCCAGCAGCTTACAACCCCCGGGAAATTCACCCCTCCACTTT.

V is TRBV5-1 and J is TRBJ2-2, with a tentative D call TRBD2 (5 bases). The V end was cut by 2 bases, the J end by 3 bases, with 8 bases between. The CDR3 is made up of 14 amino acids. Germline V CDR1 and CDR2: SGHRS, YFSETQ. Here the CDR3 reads CASSLGADTGELFF. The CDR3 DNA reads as TGCGCCAGCAGCTTAGGAGCGGACACCGGGGAGCTGTTTTTT.